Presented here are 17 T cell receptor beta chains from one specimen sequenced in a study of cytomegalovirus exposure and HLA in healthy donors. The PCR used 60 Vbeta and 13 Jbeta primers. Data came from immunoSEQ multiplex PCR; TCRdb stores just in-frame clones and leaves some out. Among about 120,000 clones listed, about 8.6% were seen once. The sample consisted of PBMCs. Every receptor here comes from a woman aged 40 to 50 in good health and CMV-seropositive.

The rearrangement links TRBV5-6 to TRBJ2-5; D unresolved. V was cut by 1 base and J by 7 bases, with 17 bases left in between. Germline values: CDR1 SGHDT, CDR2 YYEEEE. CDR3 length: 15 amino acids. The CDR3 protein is CASSLLGNNDWTQYF. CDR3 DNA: TGTGCCAGCAGCTTGCTCGGAAACAACGACTGGACCCAGTACTTC. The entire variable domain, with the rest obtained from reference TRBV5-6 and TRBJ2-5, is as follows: DAGVTQSPTHLIKTRGQQVTLRCSPKSGHDTVSWYQQALGQGPQFIFQYYEEEERQRGNFPDRFSGHQFPNYSSELNVNALLLGDSALYLCASSLLGNNDWTQYFGPGTRLLVL.

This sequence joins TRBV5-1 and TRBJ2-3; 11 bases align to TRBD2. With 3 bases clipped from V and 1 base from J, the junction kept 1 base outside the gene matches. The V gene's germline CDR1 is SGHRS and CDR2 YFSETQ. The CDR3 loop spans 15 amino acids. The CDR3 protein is CASSSGLAGTDTQYF. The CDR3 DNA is TGCGCCAGCAGCTCGGGACTAGCGGGCACAGATACGCAGTATTTT.

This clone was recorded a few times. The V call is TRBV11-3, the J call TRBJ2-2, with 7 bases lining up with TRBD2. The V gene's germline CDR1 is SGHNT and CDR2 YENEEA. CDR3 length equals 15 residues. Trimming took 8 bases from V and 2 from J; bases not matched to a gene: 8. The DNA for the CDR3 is TGTGCCAGCGCGAGGGCTAGCGGTAACACCGGGGAGCTGTTTTTT. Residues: CASARASGNTGELFF.

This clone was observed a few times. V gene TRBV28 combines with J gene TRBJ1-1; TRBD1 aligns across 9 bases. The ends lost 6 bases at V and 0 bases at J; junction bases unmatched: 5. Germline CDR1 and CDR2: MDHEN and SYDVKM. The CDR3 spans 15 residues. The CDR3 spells CASSSTGGLNTEAFF. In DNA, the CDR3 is TGTGCCAGCAGCTCAACAGGGGGCTTGAACACTGAAGCTTTCTTT.

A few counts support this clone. The CDR3 reads CASRVGQSSYNEQFF. DNA for the CDR3: TGTGCCAGCAGAGTAGGACAGTCCTCCTACAATGAGCAGTTCTTC. The chain couples TRBV27 to TRBJ2-1; D is possibly TRBD1 (6 bases). Looked up from germline, CDR1 is MNHEY and CDR2 is SMNVEV (reference sequence). The CDR3 is 15 residues long. The V end lost 6 bases, the J end lost 0 bases, and 12 bases lay between the germline ends.

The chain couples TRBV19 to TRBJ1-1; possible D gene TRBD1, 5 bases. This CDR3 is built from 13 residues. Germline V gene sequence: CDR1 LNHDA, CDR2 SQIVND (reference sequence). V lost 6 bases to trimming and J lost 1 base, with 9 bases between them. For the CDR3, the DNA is TGTGCCAGTAGGGAGCAGGGGAACACTGAAGCTTTCTTT. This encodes CASREQGNTEAFF.

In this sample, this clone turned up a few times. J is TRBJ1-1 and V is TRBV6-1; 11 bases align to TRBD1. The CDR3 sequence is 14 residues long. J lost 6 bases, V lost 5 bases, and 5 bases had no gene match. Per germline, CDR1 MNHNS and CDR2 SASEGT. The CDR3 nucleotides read TGTGCCAGCAGTCGGTCGGGACAGGGGGCTGAAGCTTTCTTT. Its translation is CASSRSGQGAEAFF.

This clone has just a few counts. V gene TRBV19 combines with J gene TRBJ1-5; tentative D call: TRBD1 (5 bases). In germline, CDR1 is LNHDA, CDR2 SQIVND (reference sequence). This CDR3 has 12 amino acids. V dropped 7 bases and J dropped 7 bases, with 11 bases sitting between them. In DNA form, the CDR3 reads TGTGCCAGTATCGGGGCGGGGCAGCCCCAGCATTTT. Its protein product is CASIGAGQPQHF.

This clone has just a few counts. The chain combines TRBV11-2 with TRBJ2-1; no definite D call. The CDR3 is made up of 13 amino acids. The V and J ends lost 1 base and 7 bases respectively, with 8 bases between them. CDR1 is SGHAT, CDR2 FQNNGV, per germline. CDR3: CASSLGRNNEQFF. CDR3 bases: TGTGCCAGCAGCTTAGGGCGGAATAATGAGCAGTTCTTC.

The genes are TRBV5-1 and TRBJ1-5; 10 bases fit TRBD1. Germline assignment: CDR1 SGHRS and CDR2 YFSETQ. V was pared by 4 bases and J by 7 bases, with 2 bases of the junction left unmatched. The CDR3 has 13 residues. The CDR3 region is CASSRGQGQPQHF. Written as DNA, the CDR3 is TGCGCCAGCAGCCGGGGACAGGGGCAGCCCCAGCATTTT.

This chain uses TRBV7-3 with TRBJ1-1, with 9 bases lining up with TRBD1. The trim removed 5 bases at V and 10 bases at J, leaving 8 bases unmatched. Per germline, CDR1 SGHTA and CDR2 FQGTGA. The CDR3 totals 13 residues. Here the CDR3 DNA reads TGTGCCAGCAGCGCCACAGGGGGCCGGGTAGCTTTCTTT. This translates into CASSATGGRVAFF.

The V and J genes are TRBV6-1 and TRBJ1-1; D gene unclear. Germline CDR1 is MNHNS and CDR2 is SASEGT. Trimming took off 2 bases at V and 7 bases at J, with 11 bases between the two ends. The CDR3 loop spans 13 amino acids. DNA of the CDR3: TGTGCCAGCAGTGAACCCTTGCCAGTTGAAGCTTTCTTT. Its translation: CASSEPLPVEAFF.

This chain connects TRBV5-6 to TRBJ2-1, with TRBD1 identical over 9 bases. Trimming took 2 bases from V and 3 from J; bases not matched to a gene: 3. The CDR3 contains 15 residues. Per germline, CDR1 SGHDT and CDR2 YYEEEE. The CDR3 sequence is CASSFYRGLYNEQFF. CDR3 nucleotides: TGTGCCAGCAGCTTCTACAGGGGGCTCTACAATGAGCAGTTCTTC.

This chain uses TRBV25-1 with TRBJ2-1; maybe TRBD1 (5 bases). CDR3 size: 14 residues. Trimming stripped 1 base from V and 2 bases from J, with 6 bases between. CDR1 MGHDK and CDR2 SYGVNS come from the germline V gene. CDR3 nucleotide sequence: TGTGCCAGCAGTGAATTCAGGGCCTACAATGAGCAGTTCTTC. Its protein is CASSEFRAYNEQFF.

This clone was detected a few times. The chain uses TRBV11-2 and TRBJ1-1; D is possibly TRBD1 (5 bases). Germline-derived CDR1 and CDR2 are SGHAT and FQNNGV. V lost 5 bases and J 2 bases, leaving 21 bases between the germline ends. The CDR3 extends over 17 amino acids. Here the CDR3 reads CASSPLGGTRSNTEAFF. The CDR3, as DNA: TGTGCCAGCAGCCCGTTGGGGGGGACGCGCAGCAACACTGAAGCTTTCTTT.

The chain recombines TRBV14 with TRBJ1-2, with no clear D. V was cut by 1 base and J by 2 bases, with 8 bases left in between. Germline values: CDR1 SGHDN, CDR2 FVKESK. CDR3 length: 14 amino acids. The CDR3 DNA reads TGTGCCAGCAGCCAAGCGGGGAACAACTATGGCTACACCTTC. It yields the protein CASSQAGNNYGYTF.

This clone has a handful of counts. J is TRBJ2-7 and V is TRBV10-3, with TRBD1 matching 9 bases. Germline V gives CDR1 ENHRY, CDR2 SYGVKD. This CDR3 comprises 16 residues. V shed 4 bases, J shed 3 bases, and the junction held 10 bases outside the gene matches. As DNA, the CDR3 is TGTGCCATCAGTGCCAGGGGACAGGGTTCCTTCTACGAGCAGTACTTC. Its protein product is CAISARGQGSFYEQYF.